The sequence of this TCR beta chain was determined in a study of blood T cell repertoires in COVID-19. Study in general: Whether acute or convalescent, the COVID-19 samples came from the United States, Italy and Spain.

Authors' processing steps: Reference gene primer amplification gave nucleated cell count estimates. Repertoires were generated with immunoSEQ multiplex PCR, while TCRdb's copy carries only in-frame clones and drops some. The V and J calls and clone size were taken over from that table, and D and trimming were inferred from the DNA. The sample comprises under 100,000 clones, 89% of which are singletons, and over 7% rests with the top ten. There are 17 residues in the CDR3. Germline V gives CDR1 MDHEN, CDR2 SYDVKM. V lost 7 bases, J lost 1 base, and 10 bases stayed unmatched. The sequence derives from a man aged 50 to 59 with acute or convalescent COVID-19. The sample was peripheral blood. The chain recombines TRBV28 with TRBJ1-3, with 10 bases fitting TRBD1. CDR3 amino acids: CASTLSTGGISGNTIYF. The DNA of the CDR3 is TGTGCCAGCACTCTCTCGACAGGGGGCATTTCTGGAAACACCATATATTTT.